The 32 T cell receptor beta chains presented below share a single source sample, sequenced in a study of PD-1 blockade in classical Hodgkin lymphoma. The table came from immunoSEQ multiplex PCR; TCRdb's copy has only in-frame clones and leaves some out. The sample includes under 35,000 clones, about 88% of them seen just once. Time point here: newly diagnosed, previously untreated cHL patient sample. Isolation of CD4+ T cells from thawed PBMCs was performed by magnetic negative selection. The sequenced sample consisted of CD4+ T cells from blood. Receptor source: a human donor with classical Hodgkin lymphoma.

The V gene is TRBV19, the J gene TRBJ1-1, with 12 bases lining up with TRBD1. This CDR3 is built from 17 residues. CDR1 and CDR2 (germline): LNHDA, SQIVND (reference sequence). V lost 7 bases and J lost 1; bases outside the gene matches: 10. CDR3 amino acids: CASTRRDRGLWNTEAFF. As DNA, the CDR3 is TGTGCCAGTACCCGCCGGGACAGGGGGCTCTGGAACACTGAAGCTTTCTTT.

The genes are TRBV5-5 and TRBJ1-5, with D unclear. Germline V gene lookup returns CDR1 SGHKS and CDR2 YYEKEE (reference sequence). This CDR3 contains 13 residues. V was clipped by 4 bases and J by 3 bases, with 8 bases between them. CDR3 amino acids: CASSPLPNQPQHF. In DNA form, the CDR3 reads TGTGCCAGCAGCCCCCTGCCCAATCAGCCCCAGCATTTT.

This chain links TRBV7-2 with TRBJ2-1; tentatively, D is TRBD1 or TRBD2 (6 bases each). Germline lookup yields CDR1 SGHTA and CDR2 FQGNSA. The V gene lost 2 bases and the J gene lost 9 bases, with 14 bases spanning the gap. The CDR3 has 14 amino acids. CDR3 in DNA: TGTGCCAGCAGCTTAAGGGGGGATCGCGGTGAGCAGTTCTTC. Translating gives CASSLRGDRGEQFF. The full variable domain, in which reference TRBV7-2 and TRBJ2-1 provide the parts outside the CDR3, is GAGVSQSPSNKVTEKGKDVELRCDPISGHTALYWYRQSLGQGLEFLIYFQGNSAPDKSGLPSDRFSAERTGGSVSTLTIQRTQQEDSAVYLCASSLRGDRGEQFFGPGTRLTVL.

The J gene is TRBJ2-7, the V gene TRBV28; D is unresolved. Trimming shortened V by 3 bases and J by 3 bases, and 6 bases separated the two germline ends. Looked up from germline, CDR1 is MDHEN and CDR2 is SYDVKM. This CDR3 has 12 residues. The CDR3 sequence is CASSFQNYEQYF. DNA for the CDR3: TGTGCCAGCAGTTTCCAGAACTACGAGCAGTACTTC.

CDR3 residues: CASSLEGRGGNYGYTF. CDR3 DNA: TGTGCCAGCAGCTTAGAGGGGAGAGGAGGGAACTATGGCTACACCTTC. The genes are TRBV11-2 and TRBJ1-2; no clear D. This CDR3 has 16 residues. Germline V lookup: CDR1 SGHAT, CDR2 FQNNGV. V shed 0 bases and J shed 2 bases, with 13 bases lying between them.

The gene calls are TRBV7-9 and TRBJ2-1, with 9 positions matching TRBD2. The CDR3 extends over 15 amino acids. Germline V gives CDR1 SEHNR, CDR2 FQNEAQ (reference sequence). The V gene end was trimmed by 2 bases and the J gene end by 9 bases; junction bases not matched to a gene: 8. In nucleotides, the CDR3 is TGTGCCAGCAGCTTATTCGGCGGGAGGGCCGGTGAGCAGTTCTTC. This encodes CASSLFGGRAGEQFF. The whole variable domain, filled in from reference TRBV7-9 and TRBJ2-1, reads DTGVSQNPRHKITKRGQNVTFRCDPISEHNRLYWYRQTLGQGPEFLTYFQNEAQLEKSRLLSDRFSAERPKGSFSTLEIQRTEQGDSAMYLCASSLFGGRAGEQFFGPGTRLTVL.

This chain connects TRBV15 to TRBJ2-1; 7 bases fit TRBD2. The CDR3 length is 14 residues. V shed 3 bases, J shed 2 bases, and the junction held 1 base outside the gene matches. Per germline, CDR1 LNHNV and CDR2 YYDKDF (reference sequence). The CDR3 bases are TGTGCCACCAGCAGGGGGGGGACCTACAATGAGCAGTTCTTC. Its translation is CATSRGGTYNEQFF.

This clone turned up a few times. The CDR3 loop is CASSPSGRATDTQYF. The CDR3 region has the DNA TGTGCCAGCAGCCCTAGCGGGAGGGCGACAGATACGCAGTATTTT. The J gene is TRBJ2-3, the V gene TRBV13, with 12 nucleotides matching TRBD2. The V and J ends lost 5 bases and 3 bases, in that order; junction bases with no gene match: 3. The length of the CDR3 is 15 residues. The germline V gene has CDR1 PRHDT and CDR2 FYEKMQ (reference sequence).

The chain employs TRBV19 and TRBJ1-5; D possibly corresponds to TRBD1 (5 bases). The CDR3 has 15 amino acids. Trimming cost V 3 bases and J 5 bases, with 14 bases left between them. Germline CDR1 is LNHDA and CDR2 is SQIVND (reference sequence). In DNA, the CDR3 is TGTGCCAGTAGTATTAGGCAGGGAATTCATCAGCCCCAGCATTTT. Translating gives CASSIRQGIHQPQHF.

This chain joins TRBV1 and TRBJ1-5. TRBV1 represents a pseudogene. The CDR3 covers 16 residues. CDR3: CTSSQDHRWSNQPQHF. The DNA of the CDR3 is TGCACCAGCAGCCAAGATCACCGTTGGAGCAATCAGCCCCAGCATTTT.

In its sample, this clone was seen a few times. The chain employs TRBV18 and TRBJ1-1; possible D gene TRBD1, 6 bases. This CDR3 comprises 14 residues. Germline values: CDR1 KGHSH, CDR2 LQKENI. Trimming stripped 2 bases from V and 6 bases from J, with 13 bases between. The CDR3 nucleotides are TGTGCCAGCTCACCAGACAGGAGTGCGGCTGAAGCTTTCTTT. This encodes CASSPDRSAAEAFF. The full variable domain, in which reference TRBV18 and TRBJ1-1 provide the parts outside the CDR3, is NAGVMQNPRHLVRRRGQEARLRCSPMKGHSHVYWYRQLPEEGLKFMVYLQKENIIDESGMPKERFSAEFPKEGPSILRIQQVVRGDSAAYFCASSPDRSAAEAFFGQGTRLTVV.

This chain joins TRBV25-1 and TRBJ1-2; D gene uncertain. The CDR3 totals 13 residues. Germline CDR1 reads MGHDK; CDR2 reads SYGVNS. V was trimmed by 4 bases and J by 2 bases, leaving 8 bases between them. CDR3 nucleotides: TGTGCCAGCAGTGTAGCAGGCAACTATGGCTACACCTTC. This gives the protein CASSVAGNYGYTF.

The V and J genes are TRBV28 and TRBJ2-2, with TRBD2 matching 11 bases. Germline values: CDR1 MDHEN, CDR2 SYDVKM. The J segment lost 2 bases and the V segment lost 2 bases, leaving 4 bases of the junction unmatched. The CDR3 covers 17 residues. This chain's CDR3 is CASSLPGLAVNTGELFF. Here the CDR3 DNA reads TGTGCCAGCAGTTTACCGGGACTAGCGGTAAACACCGGGGAGCTGTTTTTT.

J is TRBJ2-3 and V is TRBV6-6, with a possible D match to TRBD2 (6 bases). The V gene's germline CDR1 is MNHNY and CDR2 SVGAGI (reference sequence). The CDR3 covers 16 residues. V was pared by 4 bases and J by 0 bases, with 14 bases between. The CDR3 loop is CASSWLASISTDTQYF. DNA for the CDR3: TGTGCCAGCAGTTGGCTAGCGAGCATTAGCACAGATACGCAGTATTTT.

The chain recombines TRBV6-6 with TRBJ2-2, with D uncertain. Germline lookup yields CDR1 MNHNY and CDR2 SVGAGI (reference sequence). V lost 6 bases and J 4 bases, leaving 9 bases between the germline ends. The CDR3 totals 13 residues. The DNA for the CDR3 is TGTGCCAGCAGGGGCGGAAGCACCGGGGAGCTGTTTTTT. It specifies CASRGGSTGELFF.

The rearrangement joins TRBV7-7 to TRBJ2-2, with no clear D. The germline gives CDR1 SSHAT, CDR2 FNYEAQ (reference sequence). Trimming pared 4 bases from V and 4 bases from J, leaving 13 bases between. This CDR3 has 15 amino acids. The CDR3 region is CASSSLLEGTGELFF. In DNA, the CDR3 is TGTGCCAGCAGCTCCTTGCTGGAAGGCACCGGGGAGCTGTTTTTT. The whole variable domain, remainder taken from reference TRBV7-7 and TRBJ2-2, is GAGVSQSPRYKVTKRGQDVTLRCDPISSHATLYWYQQALGQGPEFLTYFNYEAQPDKSGLPSDRFSAERPEGSISTLTIQRTEQRDSAMYRCASSSLLEGTGELFFGEGSRLTVL.

The chain is built from TRBV27 and TRBJ1-6; 8 bases line up with TRBD1. The V segment lost 6 bases and the J segment 8 bases; nucleotides outside the gene matches: 6. Looked up from germline, CDR1 is MNHEY and CDR2 is SMNVEV (reference sequence). The CDR3 spans 14 residues. DNA of the CDR3: TGTGCCAGCAGACCGACAGGGGTCGATTCACCCCTCCACTTT. Residues: CASRPTGVDSPLHF.

J is TRBJ1-1 and V is TRBV27, with 9 bases aligning to TRBD1. V dropped 5 bases and J dropped 5; count of bases not matched to a gene: 12. The germline gives CDR1 MNHEY, CDR2 SMNVEV (reference sequence). The CDR3 runs to 16 residues. The CDR3 region is CASSRGTGSRVTEAFF. In DNA, the CDR3 is TGTGCCAGCAGTCGAGGGACAGGGAGTCGTGTTACTGAAGCTTTCTTT.

J is TRBJ2-2 and V is TRBV30; perhaps D is TRBD1 or TRBD2 (5 bases each). Per the germline V gene, CDR1 is GTSNPN and CDR2 is SVGIG (reference sequence). The CDR3 length is 15 residues. Between the trimmed V and J ends, which lost 3 bases and 3 bases, there was a span of 14 bases. CDR3 DNA: TGTGCCTGGAGAGTCCGGGACGGATACACCGGGGAGCTGTTTTTT. As protein: CAWRVRDGYTGELFF. Full variable domain (missing parts from reference TRBV30 and TRBJ2-2): SQTIHQWPATLVQPVGSPLSLECTVEGTSNPNLYWYRQAAGRGLQLLFYSVGIGQISSEVPQNLSASRPQDRQFILSSKKLLLSDSGFYLCAWRVRDGYTGELFFGEGSRLTVL.

The genes are TRBV7-9 and TRBJ2-1; D uncertain. Trimming stripped 7 bases from V and 0 bases from J, with 16 bases between. CDR1 and CDR2 (germline): SEHNR, FQNEAQ (reference sequence). The length of the CDR3 is 16 residues. The CDR3 loop is CASTRNGYSSYNEQFF. DNA for the CDR3: TGTGCCAGCACCCGCAACGGGTACAGCTCCTACAATGAGCAGTTCTTC.

DNA for the CDR3: TGTGCCAGCAGTTTACAAGGGGCCAACACCGGGGAGCTGTTTTTT. Amino acid sequence: CASSLQGANTGELFF. The chain combines TRBV27 with TRBJ2-2; perhaps TRBD1 as D (5 bases). Trimming took 2 bases from V and 2 from J, leaving 9 bases between them. The V gene's germline CDR1 is MNHEY and CDR2 SMNVEV (reference sequence). The CDR3 extends over 15 amino acids.

This clone was counted only a few times. The chain carries TRBV6-5 and TRBJ1-3, with D possibly TRBD1 on 5 matching bases. The CDR3 spans 15 residues. The ends were cut back, 10 bases at V and 1 base at J, with 17 bases in the middle. Germline V gene sequence: CDR1 MNHEY, CDR2 SVGAGI. CDR3 DNA: TGTGCCACTAACGGGGGAGTAGAATCTGGAAACACCATATATTTT. This codes for CATNGGVESGNTIYF.

This clone occurred once. The chain has TRBV7-2 and TRBJ1-1; D is unresolved. Germline loops: CDR1 SGHTA, CDR2 FQGNSA. The CDR3 contains 14 residues. V was pared by 3 bases and J by 2 bases, with 10 bases between. In DNA, the CDR3 is TGTGCCAGCAGCTTTGGGCAGGTTAACACTGAAGCTTTCTTT. Residues: CASSFGQVNTEAFF.

This rearrangement joins TRBV4-1 to TRBJ2-7, with 12 bases aligning to TRBD2. With V trimmed by 5 bases and J by 6 bases, 8 bases remained unmatched. This CDR3 is 15 amino acids long. Germline CDR1 MGHRA, CDR2 YSYEKL. CDR3 region: CASSVRLAGDGEQYF. CDR3 bases: TGCGCCAGCAGCGTCCGACTAGCGGGAGATGGCGAGCAGTACTTC.

The genes are TRBV14 and TRBJ2-7; 7 bases map to TRBD2. Germline CDR1 and CDR2: SGHDN and FVKESK. J gave up 4 bases and V 6 bases, and 6 bases lay outside the gene matches. The CDR3 runs 13 residues. CDR3 DNA: TGTGCCAGCAGGGGACTAAATGCGTACGAGCAGTACTTC. Translated, it gives CASRGLNAYEQYF.

The chain is built from TRBV27 and TRBJ1-2; D gene ambiguous. Germline lookup yields CDR1 MNHEY and CDR2 SMNVEV (reference sequence). This CDR3 contains 14 residues. V was pared by 4 bases and J by 2 bases, with 11 bases between. The DNA of the CDR3 is TGTGCCAGCAGTTCGCCCGGCAGGAACTATGGCTACACCTTC. It specifies CASSSPGRNYGYTF.

This clone has just one count. The chain links TRBV4-2 to TRBJ2-1; D might be TRBD2 (6 bases). This CDR3 spans 15 amino acids. Germline V gene data show CDR1 as LGHNA and CDR2 as YNFKEQ. Trimming removed 3 bases at V and 1 base at J, with 10 bases between. CDR3 in DNA: TGTGCCAGCAGCCATCCGGGGACTTCCTACAATGAGCAGTTCTTC. Protein sequence: CASSHPGTSYNEQFF.

The rearrangement joins TRBV28 to TRBJ1-1, with D perhaps TRBD1 (6 bases). This CDR3 contains 14 residues. Trimming removed 2 bases from V and 4 bases from J, with 11 bases in between. Germline V gene sequence: CDR1 MDHEN, CDR2 SYDVKM. The CDR3 DNA reads as TGTGCCAGCAGTTTACAGGGGTTAGCCACTGAAGCTTTCTTT. This codes for CASSLQGLATEAFF.

This rearrangement joins TRBV11-2 to TRBJ1-2, with no clear D. The V end was cut by 6 bases, the J end by 3 bases, with 5 bases between. The CDR3 extends over 11 amino acids. The germline CDR1 and CDR2 sequences are SGHAT and FQNNGV. The CDR3, as DNA: TGTGCCAGCAGAAGGGACTATGGCTACACCTTC. This sequence encodes CASRRDYGYTF.

V is TRBV10-3 and J is TRBJ2-1; 9 nucleotides agree with TRBD1. With 2 bases clipped from V and 6 bases from J, the junction kept 5 bases outside the gene matches. CDR1 and CDR2 (germline): ENHRY, SYGVKD. The CDR3 is made up of 15 amino acids. For the CDR3, the DNA is TGTGCCATCAGTGAGCCGGGACAGGGTGGCAATGAGCAGTTCTTC. Its translation: CAISEPGQGGNEQFF.

The V call is TRBV5-4, the J call TRBJ2-1; D unresolved. Trimming stripped 0 bases from V and 6 bases from J, with 4 bases between. The CDR3 is made up of 12 amino acids. Germline values: CDR1 SGHNT, CDR2 YYREEE (reference sequence). CDR3 region: CASSLDRNEQFF. The CDR3 DNA follows: TGTGCCAGCAGCTTGGATCGCAATGAGCAGTTCTTC. The variable domain in full, completed from reference TRBV5-4 and TRBJ2-1, reads ETGVTQSPTHLIKTRGQQVTLRCSSQSGHNTVSWYQQALGQGPQFIFQYYREEENGRGNFPPRFSGLQFPNYSSELNVNALELDDSALYLCASSLDRNEQFFGPGTRLTVL.

The rearrangement links TRBV2 to TRBJ1-3; D possibly corresponds to TRBD1 (5 bases). CDR3 length: 15 residues. CDR1 is SNHLY, CDR2 FYNNEI, per germline. Trimming removed 4 bases from V and 6 bases from J, with 16 bases in between. The CDR3 here is CASSGSRTLANTIYF. CDR3 in DNA: TGTGCCAGCAGTGGCAGCAGGACACTCGCAAACACCATATATTTT.